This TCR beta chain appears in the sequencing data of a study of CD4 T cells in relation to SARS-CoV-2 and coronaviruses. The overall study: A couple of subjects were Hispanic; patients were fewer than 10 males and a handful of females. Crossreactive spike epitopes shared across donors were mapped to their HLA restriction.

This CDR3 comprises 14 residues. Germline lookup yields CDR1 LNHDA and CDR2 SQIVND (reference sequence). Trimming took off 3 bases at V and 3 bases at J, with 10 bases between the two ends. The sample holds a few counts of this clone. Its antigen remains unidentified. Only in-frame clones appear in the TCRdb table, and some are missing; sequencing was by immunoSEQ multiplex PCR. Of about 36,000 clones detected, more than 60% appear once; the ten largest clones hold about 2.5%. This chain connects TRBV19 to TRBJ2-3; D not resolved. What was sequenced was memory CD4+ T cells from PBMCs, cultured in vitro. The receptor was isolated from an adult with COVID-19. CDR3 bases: TGTGCCAGTAGTATTTCTAGGGTTACAGATACGCAGTATTTT. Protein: CASSISRVTDTQYF.